Below, 21 T cell receptor beta chains from the same sample are listed, as sequenced in a study of CDR3 diversity in severe acne. TCRdb reanalysed the PCR reads using MiXCR and keeps one entry per CDR3 protein. Among about 98,000 distinct CDR3 sequences, about half were seen once, and the ten largest hold about an eighth. Sequencing was performed on blood. All receptors come from a male donor with acne.

This chain links TRBV4-1 with TRBJ2-7, with D possibly called TRBD1 or TRBD2 (5 bases each). The CDR3 covers 14 residues. Deletions cut 1 base from V and 3 bases from J, with 10 bases between. CDR1 MGHRA and CDR2 YSYEKL come from the germline V gene. In nucleotides, the CDR3 is TGCGCCAGCAGCCAAGCCAGGGACGGCTACGAGCAGTACTTC. Its translation: CASSQARDGYEQYF.

The CDR3 region is CASSPPGWETQYF. The CDR3 DNA follows: TGTGCCAGCTCACCGCCAGGGTGGGAGACCCAGTACTTC. The chain employs TRBV18 and TRBJ2-5, with a weak D call TRBD1 (5 bases). Germline assignment: CDR1 KGHSH and CDR2 LQKENI. The V end was cut by 3 bases, the J end by 5 bases, with 10 bases between. This CDR3 is 13 amino acids long.

Worth noting for this clonotype: A single base separates this from a much larger clone, so it may be a read error. No conserved phenylalanine or tryptophan ends this CDR3, so it is likely a read error. Because the CDR3's place on the DNA is in doubt, the DNA is left out and the CDR3 is given as listed by TCRdb. The genes are TRBV9 and TRBJ2-1; the table's TRBD2 call for D was not verified on the DNA. The CDR3 is 17 amino acids long, termini counted. Germline V gives CDR1 SGDLS, CDR2 YYNGEE. The CDR3 is CASSVDPIPTSGREVFV.

This rearrangement joins TRBV12-3 or TRBV12-4 to TRBJ1-2, with 7 bases that match TRBD1. This CDR3 is 15 amino acids long. Trimming at V came to 6 bases and at J to 3 bases, leaving 10 bases not matched to a gene. The CDR3 loop reads CASSLTGTVYYGYTF. CDR3 in DNA: TGTGCCAGCAGCCTTACTGGGACAGTCTACTATGGCTACACCTTC.

By its share, this clonotype is medium-sized. The V call is TRBV7-9, the J call TRBJ2-3, with no clear D. The CDR3 consists of 16 residues. CDR1 is SEHNR, CDR2 FQNEAQ, per germline (reference sequence). V was clipped by 5 bases and J by 4 bases, with 19 bases between them. This CDR3 is CASSPPIGEGADTQYF. For the CDR3, the DNA is TGTGCCAGCAGCCCCCCGATTGGGGAAGGTGCAGATACGCAGTATTTT.

The chain joins TRBV4-1 to TRBJ2-3; 7 nucleotides agree with TRBD2. V trimming: 4 bases; J trimming: 4 bases; junction bases outside the gene matches: 17. Germline CDR1 reads MGHRA; CDR2 reads YSYEKL. The CDR3 runs to 18 residues. The CDR3 region has the DNA TGCGCCAGCAGCCTTTCATTGGGCGGGCGGGAGATGGCAGATACGCAGTATTTT. It codes for CASSLSLGGREMADTQYF.

Remarks on this clonotype: Just one base apart from a much larger clone, this may be a read error. The V and J genes are TRBV10-3 and TRBJ1-4; no firm D call. Trimming left V 6 bases short and J 3 bases short, with 14 bases between. CDR1 and CDR2 (germline): ENHRY, SYGVKD. This CDR3 is built from 15 residues. CDR3 sequence reads: CAIRPGLAANEKLFF. DNA of the CDR3: TGTGCCATCAGACCTGGTCTTGCAGCTAATGAAAAACTGTTTTTT.

V is TRBV7-9 and J is TRBJ2-3; 10 nucleotides line up with TRBD1. Germline lookup yields CDR1 SEHNR and CDR2 FQNEAQ (reference sequence). The CDR3 runs 15 residues. With V trimmed by 3 bases and J by 2 bases, 2 bases remained unmatched. CDR3 sequence (DNA): TGTGCCAGCAGCTTTGGGACAGGGGCCACAGATACGCAGTATTTT. Translating it yields CASSFGTGATDTQYF.

V usage is TRBV4-1 and J usage is TRBJ2-7; 8 nucleotides align to TRBD2. The CDR3 runs 14 residues. J was trimmed by 7 bases and V by 1 base; bases with no gene match: 6. Germline values: CDR1 MGHRA, CDR2 YSYEKL. The CDR3 spells CASSQAGTRSEQYF. CDR3 nucleotides: TGCGCCAGCAGCCAAGCCGGGACTAGAAGTGAGCAGTACTTC.

This chain joins TRBV5-5 and TRBJ2-6; 9 bases align to TRBD1. The length of the CDR3 is 17 residues. V lost 6 bases to trimming and J lost 2 bases; unmatched junction nucleotides: 9. Germline CDR1 SGHKS, CDR2 YYEKEE (reference sequence). CDR3 protein: CASTPGTGSPGANVLTF. CDR3 coding DNA: TGTGCCAGCACCCCCGGGACAGGGTCCCCTGGGGCCAACGTCCTGACTTTC. The variable domain in full, with the rest retrieved from reference TRBV5-5 and TRBJ2-6, is DAGVTQSPTHLIKTRGQQVTLRCSPISGHKSVSWYQQVLGQGPQFIFQYYEKEERGRGNFPDRFSARQFPNYSSELNVNALLLGDSALYLCASTPGTGSPGANVLTFGAGSRLTVL.

The rearrangement links TRBV12-3 or TRBV12-4 to TRBJ2-5; 11 nucleotides agree with TRBD2. This CDR3 is built from 15 residues. The V gene end was trimmed by 7 bases and the J gene end by 1 base; junction bases not matched to a gene: 5. The CDR3 nucleotides are TGTGCCAGCACAAAGGGACTAGCGGTCCAAGAGACCCAGTACTTC. It codes for CASTKGLAVQETQYF.

With respect to this clonotype: The conserved phenylalanine or tryptophan normally closing the CDR3 is absent here, so this likely arose from a read error. V is TRBV6-6 and J is TRBJ1-2; D call uncertain. The CDR3 loop spans 13 amino acids. CDR1 is MNHNY and CDR2 is SVGAGI in the germline V gene (reference sequence). The V and J ends lost 0 bases and 8 bases respectively, with 10 bases between them. The CDR3 DNA sequence: TGTGCCAGCAGTTACTCGGTTCAGGCAGGCTACACCTCC. Translating it yields CASSYSVQAGYTS.

J is TRBJ2-7 and V is TRBV29-1; D may be TRBD2 (5 bases). V was pared by 4 bases and J by 3 bases, with 13 bases between. Germline V gene data show CDR1 as SQVTM and CDR2 as ANQGSEA. This CDR3 has 13 amino acids. CDR3 protein: CSVGLASGYEQYF. The CDR3 nucleotides are TGCAGCGTTGGTCTAGCATCTGGCTACGAGCAGTACTTC.

Concerning this clonotype itself: This may come from a read error, since a much larger clone is one base off. As the CDR3 is not closed by the conserved phenylalanine or tryptophan, this likely results from a read error. This chain links TRBV14 with TRBJ1-1; D unresolved. From germline, CDR1 is SGHDN and CDR2 FVKESK. The CDR3 sequence is 12 residues long. Trimming took 3 bases from V and 5 from J, leaving 7 bases between them. CDR3: CASSHLGTEAFL. The CDR3 nucleotides read TGTGCCAGCAGCCATCTGGGAACTGAAGCTTTCCTT.

The chain joins TRBV7-8 to TRBJ1-5; a possible D gene is TRBD1 (5 bases). V gave up 6 bases and J gave up 0 bases, with 21 bases separating them. CDR3 length: 18 residues. The V gene's germline CDR1 is SGHVS and CDR2 FQNEAQ. CDR3 nucleotide sequence: TGTGCCAGCAGTTTTTCTCGGACACAGGATCGTAGCAATCAGCCCCAGCATTTT. It translates to CASSFSRTQDRSNQPQHF.

The rearrangement uses TRBV12-3 or TRBV12-4 and TRBJ2-7, with 7 bases aligning to TRBD1. V dropped 6 bases and J dropped 1; count of bases not matched to a gene: 9. The CDR3 is 15 residues long. This CDR3 reads CASRANPGQSYEQYF. As DNA, the CDR3 is TGTGCCAGCAGAGCAAATCCGGGACAGTCCTACGAGCAGTACTTC.

The V gene is TRBV10-3, the J gene TRBJ1-1; D is uncertain. CDR3 length: 16 amino acids. Trimming cost V 0 bases and J 1 base, with 12 bases left between them. CDR1 and CDR2 from the germline V gene are ENHRY and SYGVKD. CDR3 region: CAISESGWQPNTEAFF. The CDR3 DNA follows: TGTGCCATCAGTGAGTCAGGGTGGCAGCCGAACACTGAAGCTTTCTTT.

This clonotype has at least ten counts. The rearrangement uses TRBV7-2 and TRBJ2-6; no definite D call. This CDR3 has 13 residues. The V end was cut by 3 bases, the J end by 3 bases, with 3 bases between. Germline CDR1 SGHTA, CDR2 FQGNSA. Written as DNA, the CDR3 is TGTGCCAGCAGCTTCAGTGGGGCCAACGTCCTGACTTTC. This codes for CASSFSGANVLTF.

This clonotype was found once. Compared with germline, one end of the junction differs, possibly owing to a read error. The chain has TRBV4-3 and TRBJ1-5; D gene ambiguous. The CDR3 spans 13 residues. Germline V gives CDR1 LGHNA, CDR2 YSLEER. CDR3 nucleotide sequence: TGCGCCAGCAGCCAAGGAGGGTCCTACAATGAGCAGTTT. Residues: CASSQGGSYNEQF.

This clonotype was seen repeatedly, ten times or more. The chain is built from TRBV27 and TRBJ2-1; D call uncertain. The CDR3 sequence is 13 residues long. Germline values: CDR1 MNHEY, CDR2 SMNVEV (reference sequence). With 3 bases removed from V and 8 bases from J, the gap between germline ends came to 11 bases. CDR3 region: CASSLGPRHEQFF. DNA of the CDR3: TGTGCCAGCAGTTTGGGTCCCCGCCATGAGCAGTTCTTC.

This clonotype was seen repeatedly, ten times or more. The chain carries TRBV5-1 and TRBJ2-3, with D perhaps TRBD1 (5 bases). V gave up 2 bases and J gave up 0 bases, with 7 bases separating them. This CDR3 spans 14 amino acids. Germline values: CDR1 SGHRS, CDR2 YFSETQ. CDR3 nucleotide sequence: TGCGCCAGCAGCTTTCAGGGCAGCACAGATACGCAGTATTTT. It codes for CASSFQGSTDTQYF.